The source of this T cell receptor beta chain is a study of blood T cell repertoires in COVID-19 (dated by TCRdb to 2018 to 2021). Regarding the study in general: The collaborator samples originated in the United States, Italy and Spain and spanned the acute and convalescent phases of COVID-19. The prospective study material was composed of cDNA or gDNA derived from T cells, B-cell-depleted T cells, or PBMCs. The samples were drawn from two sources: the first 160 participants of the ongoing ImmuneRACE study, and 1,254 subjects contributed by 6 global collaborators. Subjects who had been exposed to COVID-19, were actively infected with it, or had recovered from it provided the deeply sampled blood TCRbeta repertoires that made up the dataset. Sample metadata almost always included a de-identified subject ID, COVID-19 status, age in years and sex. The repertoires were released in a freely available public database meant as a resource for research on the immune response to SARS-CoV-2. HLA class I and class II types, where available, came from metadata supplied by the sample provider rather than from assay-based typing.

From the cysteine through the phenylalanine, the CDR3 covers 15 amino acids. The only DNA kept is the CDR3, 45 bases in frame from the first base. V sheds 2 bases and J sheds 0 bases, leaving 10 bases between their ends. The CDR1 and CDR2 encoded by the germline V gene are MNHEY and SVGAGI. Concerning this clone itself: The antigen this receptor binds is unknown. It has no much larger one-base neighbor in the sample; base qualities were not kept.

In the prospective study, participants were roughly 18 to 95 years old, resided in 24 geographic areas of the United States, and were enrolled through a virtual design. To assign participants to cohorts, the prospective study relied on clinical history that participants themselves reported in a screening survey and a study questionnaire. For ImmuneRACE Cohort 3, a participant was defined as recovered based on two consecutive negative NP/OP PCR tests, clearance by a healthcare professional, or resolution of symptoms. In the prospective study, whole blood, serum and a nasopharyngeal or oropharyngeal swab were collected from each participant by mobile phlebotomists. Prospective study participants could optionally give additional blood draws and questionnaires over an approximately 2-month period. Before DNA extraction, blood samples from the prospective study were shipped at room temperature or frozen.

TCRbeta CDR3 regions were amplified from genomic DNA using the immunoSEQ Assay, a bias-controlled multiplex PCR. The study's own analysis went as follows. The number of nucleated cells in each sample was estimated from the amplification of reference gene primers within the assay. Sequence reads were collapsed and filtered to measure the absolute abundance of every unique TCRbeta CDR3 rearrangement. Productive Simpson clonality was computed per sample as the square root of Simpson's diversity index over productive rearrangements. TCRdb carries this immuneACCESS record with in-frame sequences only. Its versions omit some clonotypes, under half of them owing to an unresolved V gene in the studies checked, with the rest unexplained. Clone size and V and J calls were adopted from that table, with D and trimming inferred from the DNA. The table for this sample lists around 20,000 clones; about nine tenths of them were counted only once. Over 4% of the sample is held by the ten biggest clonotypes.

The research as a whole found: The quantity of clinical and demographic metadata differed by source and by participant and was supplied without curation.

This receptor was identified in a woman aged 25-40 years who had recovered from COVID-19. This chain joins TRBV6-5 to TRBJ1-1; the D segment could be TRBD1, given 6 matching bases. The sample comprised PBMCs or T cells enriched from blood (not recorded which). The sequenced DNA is TGTGCCAGCAGTTACCTCCCAGGGGTGAACACTGAAGCTTTCTTT. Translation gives CASSYLPGVNTEAFF.